This T cell receptor (beta chain) is drawn from a study of blood T cell repertoires in COVID-19. Whole-study context: Samples taken during acute and convalescent COVID-19 were collected in the United States, Italy and Spain.

Using immunoSEQ multiplex PCR, the repertoire was profiled, and TCRdb retains in-frame clones only, with some absent. The sample contains 350,000 to 450,000 clones, roughly 90% of which appear only once. J gave up 6 bases and V 1 base, and 12 bases lay outside the gene matches. The length of the CDR3 is 17 residues. CDR1 SEHNR and CDR2 FQNEAQ come from the germline V gene (reference sequence). Assignment of participants to cohorts was predicated upon participant-reported clinical history. The V call is TRBV7-9, the J call TRBJ2-3; 8 positions match TRBD2. This sequence was found in a young woman who had recovered from COVID-19. The sample consisted of PBMCs or T cells enriched from blood (not recorded which). The CDR3 spells CASSLVSASGPKDTQYF. CDR3 DNA sequence: TGTGCCAGCAGCTTAGTGTCGGCTAGCGGGCCTAAGGATACGCAGTATTTT.